The sequence of this T cell receptor (beta chain) was determined in a study of T cell responses to AZD1222 COVID-19 vaccine (dated by TCRdb to about 2021). Study-wide context: Because spike-specific TCR depth and breadth did not differ between the two schedules, AZD1222 recipients who got a second dose at roughly 4 weeks were pooled with those who got a second dose at roughly 12 weeks. A total of 233 trial participants underwent TCR sequencing, of whom about 210 had received two doses of AZD1222 and about 26 had received two doses of the MenACWY control vaccine. Trial participants were enrolled by age into subgroups of 18-55, 56-69 and 70-plus years, and around 150, 28 and 57 TCR-sequenced participants, respectively, were included in these subgroups.

The time point label here, explained by the study, means: baseline before first vaccination. Samples from vaccinated people were obtained from the UK trials COV001 and COV002, which included a single-blind randomized controlled phase 2/3 trial of AZD1222 (ChAdOx1 nCoV-19) in healthy adults. For TCRbeta chain sequencing, PBMC samples from trial participants were taken at day 0 and at day 28 after the second dose. The investigation overall reported the following: Participants were mostly white British and included more females than males, and it was suggested by the authors that clonal diversity may have been underestimated. Conclusions about previously exposed vaccinees are limited because only 5 or 6 AZD1222 recipients were SARS-CoV-2 seropositive at baseline. Vaccine-associated CD4 TCRs spanned the whole spike protein, with dominant responses in regions 160-218 and 743-854. After two AZD1222 doses, both the breadth and the depth of spike-specific TCRs were significantly higher than at day 0 and than in MenACWY recipients. Because no samples from the day 14 peak response were available, repertoires could be characterized only after the peak T cell response. Reportedly, close to half of the unique spike-specific TCRs recognized epitopes lying outside the regions that are mutated in the B.1.351 and B.1.1.7 variants. In the small 56-69-year group, the increase in depth fell short of significance, most likely because of low power.

About this clone: Its antigen is currently not known. The input lacks base qualities; no much larger clone sits a single base away.

The CDR3 covers 14 residues, taking in both the cysteine and the phenylalanine. Only the CDR3 DNA is retained, 42 bases long and in frame from the first base. The CDR3 regions of human TCRbeta chains were analyzed by immunosequencing. The authors processed their data as follows. TCRs in the repertoires were matched against a reference library of SARS-CoV-2-specific TCRs that had been generated with the MIRA antigen-specificity platform. Breadth was defined as the fraction of unique TCRs that were SARS-CoV-2-associated. Depth was defined as the fraction of total T cells that were SARS-CoV-2-associated. Using the MIRA data, each spike-specific TCR was mapped to the spike region that the TCR reacts to and placed in a CD4 or CD8 class. Log10-transformed breadth and depth values were compared by one-way ANOVA with Sidak's multiple comparisons tests. TCRdb took over this immuneACCESS table, retaining in-frame rearrangements with V and J assigned. Such tables are incomplete; in checked studies, under half of the missing clones stem from an unresolved V gene, and the remainder is unexplained. Clone size and V and J calls were adopted from that table, with D and trimming inferred from the DNA. The sample table contains fewer than 200,000 clones; only one count was recorded for around nine tenths of them. Approximately 2.5% of the sample goes to the ten largest clones.

This clonotype was sampled from an adult in good health. Here the sequenced sample was peripheral blood, taken on day 0 of AZD1222 vaccination. The chain joins TRBV21-1 to TRBJ2-1. TRBV21-1 is a recognized pseudogene. This receptor has the CDR3 CANPTLVGDNEQFF. The DNA reads TGTGCCAACCCGACCCTGGTGGGGGACAATGAGCAGTTCTTC.